A selection of T cell receptor beta chains follows, all from one sample in a study of T cell responses to AZD1222 COVID-19 vaccine. Assay used: immunoSEQ multiplex PCR; TCRdb lists only in-frame clones, some missing. Of around 91,000 clones in the sample, approximately 93% were seen once. The specimen comprised peripheral blood, sampled 28 days after the second AZD1222 dose. Source of these receptors: an adult who received the AZD1222 COVID-19 vaccine. CDR3s leave out the opening cysteine and the closing phenylalanine or tryptophan.

J gene	V gene	CDR3 protein
TRBJ1-6	TRBV7-2	ASSYALGDNSPLH
TRBJ2-3	TRBV29-1	SGGTSGDTQY
TRBJ1-5	TRBV6-2/TRBV6-3	ASSYPTGLRPQH
TRBJ1-2	TRBV28	ATEYYLNNYGYT
TRBJ1-2	TRBV28	ASGGGRGLVFYT
TRBJ1-2	TRBV2	ASFSTARSYGYT
TRBJ1-4	TRBV18	ASSPQETGSRKLF
TRBJ2-1	TRBV10-3	AIRDPLSEQF
TRBJ2-6	TRBV28	ASSYLNVLT
TRBJ1-1	TRBV4-1	ASSHGQGVEAF
TRBJ2-7	TRBV9	ASSAGGTGSYEQY
TRBJ1-2	TRBV5-1	ASSLEGASGYT
TRBJ2-7	TRBV2	ASSESRGSYEQY
TRBJ1-1	TRBV27	ASNPPGRGITEAF
TRBJ2-7	TRBV5-5	ASSLRTGSSYEQY
TRBJ2-5	TRBV7-2	ASSLGWTGGKETQY
TRBJ2-7	TRBV20-1	SASDPYEQY
TRBJ2-7	TRBV3-1/TRBV3-2	ASSQGRVTYEQY
TRBJ2-3	TRBV29-1	SARAAADTQY
TRBJ2-1	TRBV11-2	ASSLRDRSGNEQF
TRBJ2-5	TRBV9	ASSVVGGARGGTQY
TRBJ2-5	TRBV9	ASSASGSQETQY
TRBJ2-3	TRBV29-1	SVVGLAGGGDTQY
TRBJ2-1	TRBV9	ASSASPGTSGYNEQF
TRBJ2-5	TRBV5-5	ASSLASGVSRTQY
TRBJ1-1	TRBV4-1	ATSQLDTRGNTEAF
TRBJ2-5	TRBV3-1/TRBV3-2	ASSPYQLETQY
TRBJ1-2	TRBV6-5	ASSHLGKGAYGYT
TRBJ2-3	TRBV9	ASSVEISGRAGDTQY
TRBJ1-5	TRBV19	ASSRSGGWQPQH
TRBJ2-3	TRBV5-1	ASSLETSRDTQY
TRBJ2-6	TRBV5-4	ASSLAGSYGANVLT
TRBJ2-3	TRBV2	ASSRLAGGPDTQY
TRBJ2-3	TRBV6-5	ASSFSGRATDTQY
TRBJ1-5	TRBV5-5	ASSPGPDYQPQH
TRBJ2-2	TRBV5-1	ASSEQGNTGELF
TRBJ1-1	TRBV20-1	SAGKGGAF
TRBJ2-7	TRBV9	ASSVDTSGAYEQY
TRBJ1-5	TRBV6-5	ASGGDRPIKPQH
TRBJ1-1	TRBV11-2	ASSFQGLGTEAF
TRBJ2-1	TRBV9	ASSSTSVGGNEQF
TRBJ1-2	TRBV5-4	ASSVDRVYGYT